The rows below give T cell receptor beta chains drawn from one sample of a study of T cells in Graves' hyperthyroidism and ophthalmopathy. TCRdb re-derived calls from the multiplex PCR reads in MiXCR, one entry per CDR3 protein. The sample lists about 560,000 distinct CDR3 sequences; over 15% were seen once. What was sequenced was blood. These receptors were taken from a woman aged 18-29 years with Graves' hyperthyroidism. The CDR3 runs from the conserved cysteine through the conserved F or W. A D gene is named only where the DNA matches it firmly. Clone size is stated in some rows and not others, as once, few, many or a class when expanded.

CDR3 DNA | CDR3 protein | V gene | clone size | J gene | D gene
TGTGCCAGCAGCCCTCACAGGGTTTCGGCCTCTGGAAACACCATATATTTT | CASSPHRVSASGNTIYF | TRBV7-9 | NA | TRBJ1-3 | NA
TGTGCCAGCAGCGAGCTCGGTAATTCACCCCTCCACTTT | CASSELGNSPLHF | TRBV9 | NA | TRBJ1-6 | NA
TGTGCCAGCAGCCGGACCACCAGTTACTACAATGAGCAGTTCTTC | CASSRTTSYYNEQFF | TRBV11-2 | NA | TRBJ2-1 | NA
TGCAGTGCCCTCTCCCTCGAGACCCAGTACTTC | CSALSLETQYF | TRBV20-1 | few | TRBJ2-5 | NA
TGTGCCAGCAGCTTAGGTATTGCTAGCTATGGCTACACCTTC | CASSLGIASYGYTF | TRBV11-3 | many | TRBJ1-2 | NA
TGTGCCACCCTACTTCAGGGGGCTGACTATGGCTACACCTTC | CATLLQGADYGYTF | TRBV7-2 | many | TRBJ1-2 | TRBD1
TGTGCCAGCAGCTTAGGGGGACAGGGGTGGCAGCCCCAGCATTTT | CASSLGGQGWQPQHF | TRBV13 | many | TRBJ1-5 | TRBD1
TGTGCCAGCAGGGAAGCGGGGACCTCCTACAATGAGCAGTTCTTC | CASREAGTSYNEQFF | TRBV6-1 | many | TRBJ2-1 | TRBD2
TGTGCCAGTAGTCGGCCAGGACAGGGGGAAGGTCGAAGGAACATTCAGTACTTC | CASSRPGQGEGRRNIQYF | TRBV19 | NA | TRBJ2-4 | TRBD1
TGTGCCAGCAGCTCCAGCAGTAGCGGGAGAAAGTACGAGCAGTACTTC | CASSSSSSGRKYEQYF | TRBV5-6 | many | TRBJ2-7 | TRBD2
TGCAGCGTTGAAGGACAGCCCCACGAGCAGTACTTC | CSVEGQPHEQYF | TRBV29-1 | NA | TRBJ2-7 | NA
TGTGCCAGCAGCCCGGGACAGGTTGCCTACAATGAGCAGTTCTTC | CASSPGQVAYNEQFF | TRBV7-9 | NA | TRBJ2-1 | TRBD1
TGTGCCAGCAGCTCCCGAGGGAGGACAGGGGGCAATGAGCAGTTCTTC | CASSSRGRTGGNEQFF | TRBV11-2 | many | TRBJ2-1 | TRBD1
TGTGCCAGCAGCAGATTAGCGGTGTACGCCACAGATACGCAGTATTTT | CASSRLAVYATDTQYF | TRBV28 | NA | TRBJ2-3 | NA
TGTGCCAGCAGTTATATGCGAGCGGGCGGTTCAGATACGCAGTATTTT | CASSYMRAGGSDTQYF | TRBV6-9 | few | TRBJ2-3 | NA
TGTGCCAGCAGCCCGAGTAAGGGCGCGACCCAGTACTTC | CASSPSKGATQYF | TRBV6-2/TRBV6-3 | many | TRBJ2-5 | NA
TGTGCCAGCAGCTTGGGAGTGCGGATGAACACTGAAGCTTTCTTT | CASSLGVRMNTEAFF | TRBV5-4 | few | TRBJ1-1 | NA
TGCGCCAGCAGCCAAGAGAGGGGGACAGGGGTTAATACGCAGTATTTT | CASSQERGTGVNTQYF | TRBV4-1 | few | TRBJ2-3 | TRBD1
TGCAGTGCTAGAGGTGAACTACAGTCAAACTACGAGCAGTACTTC | CSARGELQSNYEQYF | TRBV20-1 | few | TRBJ2-7 | NA
TGTGCCAGCAGTTCCGTATATCGGGATGAGCAGTTCTTC | CASSSVYRDEQFF | TRBV27 | many | TRBJ2-1 | NA
TGTGCCAGTCAGAGGGGGCCCGACTCCTACGAGCAGTACTTC | CASQRGPDSYEQYF | TRBV27 | few | TRBJ2-7 | TRBD1
TGTGCCAGCAGCCCCGTCTCAGGGCCCTACAATGAGCAGTTCTTC | CASSPVSGPYNEQFF | TRBV12-3/TRBV12-4 | many | TRBJ2-1 | NA